The 7 T cell receptor beta chains reported below all come from one sample, sequenced in a study of neurological immune-mediated disorders. TCRdb re-analysed the 5' RACE reads in MiXCR, keeping a single row per CDR3 protein. The data contain fewer than 35,000 distinct CDR3 sequences, around 3.4% of them singletons. The sequenced material came from PBMCs. The source of these receptors is a woman aged 25 to 39 with multiple sclerosis.

This clonotype was counted at least ten times. The chain employs TRBV12-3 or TRBV12-4 and TRBJ2-7; 7 bases map to TRBD2. V lost 6 bases, J lost 9 bases, and 11 bases stayed unmatched. The CDR3 is 13 amino acids. The CDR3 nucleotides are TGTGCCAGCAGCTTCCCGGGCTTAGCGGGGCAGTACTTC. Protein product: CASSFPGLAGQYF.

This clonotype was observed many times. A read error may be the cause here, since a much bigger clone is one base away. The CDR3 nucleotides are TGCAGTGCCCCCCTTCCCACCCGTCCGCCAGGGCTGTTTTTT. It encodes CSAPLPTRPPGLFF. The gene calls are TRBV20-1 and TRBJ2-2; D gene unclear. The CDR3 is 14 amino acids. Germline loops: CDR1 DFQATT, CDR2 SNEGSKA (reference sequence). With 6 bases removed from V and 13 bases from J, the gap between germline ends came to 24 bases.

V and J are TRBV7-2 and TRBJ2-5; no reliable D call. Trimming took 5 bases from V and 2 from J, leaving 9 bases between them. The CDR3 sequence is 13 residues long. CDR1 and CDR2 (germline): SGHTA, FQGNSA. The chain's CDR3 is CASSRQTQETQYF. As DNA, the CDR3 is TGTGCCAGCAGCCGACAAACGCAAGAGACCCAGTACTTC. Together with reference TRBV7-2 and TRBJ2-5, the CDR3 gives the full variable domain: GAGVSQSPSNKVTEKGKDVELRCDPISGHTALYWYRQSLGQGLEFLIYFQGNSAPDKSGLPSDRFSAERTGGSVSTLTIQRTQQEDSAVYLCASSRQTQETQYFGPGTRLLVL.

This clonotype was detected ten times or more. The genes are TRBV12-3 or TRBV12-4 and TRBJ1-2; no clear D. Trimming pared 1 base from V and 3 bases from J, leaving 9 bases between. This CDR3 is 14 amino acids long. The CDR3, as DNA: TGTGCCAGCAGTTTAGGGCGGTCGGACTATGGCTACACCTTC. Translated, it gives CASSLGRSDYGYTF.

This clonotype was counted many times. The chain recombines TRBV5-1 with TRBJ2-2; 13 positions match TRBD2. The V segment lost 4 bases and the J segment 3 bases; nucleotides outside the gene matches: 3. The CDR3 length is 16 residues. Looked up from germline, CDR1 is SGHRS and CDR2 is YFSETQ. For the CDR3, the DNA is TGCGCCAGCAGCAGGACTAGCGGGAGAGACACCGGGGAGCTGTTTTTT. Protein sequence: CASSRTSGRDTGELFF.

The table lists this clonotype with a few counts. A read error is possible here, since a much larger clone lies one base away. This chain connects TRBV6-5 to TRBJ2-6, with D perhaps TRBD2 (6 bases). CDR3 length: 14 amino acids. Germline loops: CDR1 MNHEY, CDR2 SVGAGI. The CDR3 protein is CASSYQGGAKVLTF. The CDR3 DNA sequence: TGTGCCAGCAGTTACCAGGGCGGGGCCAAAGTCCTGACTTTC.

This clonotype was counted at least ten times. The gene calls are TRBV5-5 and TRBJ1-2, with D possibly being TRBD1 (5 bases). The CDR3 totals 14 residues. V was clipped by 0 bases and J by 7 bases, with 13 bases between them. Germline CDR1 is SGHKS and CDR2 is YYEKEE (reference sequence). DNA for the CDR3: TGTGCCAGCAGCTTGGCCGGGGGGAGGGGTGGCTACACCTTC. Protein product: CASSLAGGRGGYTF.